The clone carrying this T cell receptor (beta chain) was detected once. Study processing details: Nucleated cell counts were estimated from reference gene primer amplification. TCRdb keeps only in-frame clones here, not all; method: immunoSEQ multiplex PCR. The V and J calls and clone size come from that table; D and trimming were worked out from the DNA. The sample has 100,000 to 140,000 clones, approximately 90% seen once; the top ten hold less than 1.5%. Germline values: CDR1 LGHNA, CDR2 YNFKEQ. The length of the CDR3 is 16 residues. The germline V and J ends were trimmed by 0 bases and 1 base, with 12 bases remaining between them. This sample is drawn from a study of blood T cell repertoires in COVID-19. Study at large: Samples representing acute and convalescent COVID-19 were sourced from the United States, Italy and Spain. T cells, B-cell-depleted T cells, or PBMCs provided the cDNA or gDNA that served as material.

The sample taken for sequencing was peripheral blood. V is TRBV4-2 and J is TRBJ1-1; a possible D gene is TRBD1 (5 bases). This clonotype was obtained from a young woman with acute or convalescent COVID-19. The CDR3 loop is CASSQDTGRGNTEAFF. The CDR3 coding sequence is TGTGCCAGCAGCCAAGATACGGGGAGGGGGAACACTGAAGCTTTCTTT.